This T cell receptor beta chain was sequenced in a study of T-cell reconstitution after alpha-beta-depleted transplantation in children (dated by TCRdb to 2016 to 2017). For the study in its entirety: Using TCR repertoire profiling, the study followed T-cell immune reconstitution in a quantitative way in children after TCRalphabeta/CD19-depleted allogeneic hematopoietic cell transplantation. General study outcomes and caveats: In some patients, the high TCRbeta diversity seen at day 60 was put down to recipient T cells and intrathymic progenitors that had survived conditioning. Over the following months the frequencies of hyperexpanded clones went down, and after one year T-cell counts and TCRbeta diversity were mostly credited to newly produced T cells. The apparently early alphabetaT-cell count recovery about two months after transplant was reportedly dependent on only several hundred rapidly expanded clones derived from non-depleted graft cells.

The library was obtained by PCR. TCRdb shows the sequencer as Illumina HiSeq 2500. TCR library preparation used molecular barcoding, with unique molecular identifiers applied to normalize quantification of the TCRbeta repertoire. TCRdb applied fastp at Q25 and MiXCR to the public reads, then kept only in-frame beta chains. Each CDR3 protein appears once, grouped with its most common genes and DNA. This sample is represented by 500,000 to 600,000 distinct CDR3 sequences; roughly 27% of them were singletons. Of the sample, under 45% falls within the top ten clones. Via the germline V gene, CDR1 is SQVTM and CDR2 ANQGSEA. The germline V end is reduced by 7 bases and the J end by 6 bases; junction bases left unmatched: 5. The CDR3 goes from the cysteine to the phenylalanine over 12 residues. CDR3 DNA only is kept here, 36 bases in frame from base 1. Explained via the paper, the treatment or condition label denotes: allogeneic hematopoietic cell transplantation with graft depleted of TCRalphabeta T cells and CD19 B cells. The transplant recipients were children given TCRalphabeta/CD19-depleted allogeneic hematopoietic cell grafts.

Concerning this clonotype: Which antigen it targets is not known. Base quality data are lacking; no much larger clone is found one base away.

In this chain, TRBV29-1 is recombined with TRBJ2-1, with 8 central nucleotides matching TRBD1. The source of this sequence is a boy under two years old with Wiskott-Aldrich syndrome, due to receive a stem cell transplant. This specimen consisted of PBMCs, obtained before TCRalphabeta/CD19-depleted stem cell transplant. Read as DNA, the sequence is TGCAGCGGTGGACAGGGTCTCAATGAGCAGTTCTTC. It encodes CSGGQGLNEQFF.